The present T cell receptor beta chain was sequenced within a study of T cell responses to AZD1222 COVID-19 vaccine. Study conclusions and caveats: Per reports, nearly half of all spike-specific TCRs target regions that are unmutated in variants. Spike-specific TCR breadth and depth went up after people got two AZD1222 doses.

Remarks on this clone: Its antigen remains unidentified.

This CDR3 has 15 residues. The germline V and J ends were trimmed by 3 bases and 0 bases, with 11 bases remaining between them. CDR1 is SNHLY, CDR2 FYNNEI, per germline. Some clones are missing from TCRdb's copy, which holds only in-frame ones; the method was immunoSEQ multiplex PCR. The sample consists of 90,000 to 100,000 clones, about four fifths of them appearing once. Pooled in the analysis were second doses at about 4 or about 12 weeks. This receptor was obtained from an adult who received the AZD1222 COVID-19 vaccine. This chain connects TRBV2 to TRBJ1-2; no reliable D call. The source was peripheral blood, collected 28 days after the second AZD1222 dose. This CDR3 reads CASSESQITNYGYTF. In DNA, the CDR3 is TGTGCCAGCAGTGAGTCTCAGATAACTAACTATGGCTACACCTTC. The full variable domain, in which reference TRBV2 and TRBJ1-2 provide the parts outside the CDR3, is EPEVTQTPSHQVTQMGQEVILRCVPISNHLYFYWYRQILGQKVEFLVSFYNNEISEKSEIFDDQFSVERPDGSNFTLKIRSTKLEDSAMYFCASSESQITNYGYTFGSGTRLTVV.